These T cell receptor beta chains were read from a single sample in a study of CD8 T cells in Susac syndrome. MiXCR, applied by TCRdb to the immunoSEQ multiplex PCR reads, yields one record per CDR3 protein. The table records some 130,000 distinct CDR3 sequences, about 95% of them present only once. The source material was CD4+ T cells from PBMCs. The source of these receptors is a human donor in good health. Both conserved end residues are trimmed from each CDR3. Fields, in order: V gene, J gene, CDR3 protein.

v_call: TRBV14; j_call: TRBJ2-7; cdr3_aa: ASSQGVTLSYEQY
v_call: TRBV4-1; j_call: TRBJ2-7; cdr3_aa: ASSQDRIYEQY
v_call: TRBV10-3; j_call: TRBJ1-2; cdr3_aa: AISEGENYGYT
v_call: TRBV7-2; j_call: TRBJ1-3; cdr3_aa: ASSTPGGGGNTIY
v_call: TRBV29-1; j_call: TRBJ2-2; cdr3_aa: STGWGSTGELF
v_call: TRBV28; j_call: TRBJ2-5; cdr3_aa: ASSVPPGGQWETQY
v_call: TRBV10-3; j_call: TRBJ2-3; cdr3_aa: AISESETDTQY
v_call: TRBV28; j_call: TRBJ2-7; cdr3_aa: ASSFILDTYEQY
v_call: TRBV20-1; j_call: TRBJ2-7; cdr3_aa: SAFSGGSSYEQY
v_call: TRBV9; j_call: TRBJ2-3; cdr3_aa: ASSPTGNLIVTDTQY
v_call: TRBV27; j_call: TRBJ2-4; cdr3_aa: ASSSTLAGGLAKNIQY
v_call: TRBV15; j_call: TRBJ2-6; cdr3_aa: ATSRDVGTGANVLT
v_call: TRBV9; j_call: TRBJ2-2; cdr3_aa: ASSAGDRTGELF
v_call: TRBV5-1; j_call: TRBJ2-7; cdr3_aa: ASTGDGVSYEQY
v_call: TRBV12-3/TRBV12-4; j_call: TRBJ2-5; cdr3_aa: ASGSRVAKTQETQY
v_call: TRBV30; j_call: TRBJ2-7; cdr3_aa: AWSADRSSYEQY
v_call: TRBV3-1; j_call: TRBJ2-1; cdr3_aa: ASKRGTGTPQF
v_call: TRBV2; j_call: TRBJ2-1; cdr3_aa: ASSDFGEQF
v_call: TRBV3-1; j_call: TRBJ2-7; cdr3_aa: ASSAGYSYEQY
v_call: TRBV3-1; j_call: TRBJ2-1; cdr3_aa: ASSHTSGSSNEQF
v_call: TRBV2; j_call: TRBJ2-3; cdr3_aa: ASSDSPLQY
v_call: TRBV9; j_call: TRBJ2-5; cdr3_aa: ASSATLWAETQY
v_call: TRBV7-9; j_call: TRBJ2-5; cdr3_aa: ASSSKETQY
v_call: TRBV29-1; j_call: TRBJ1-1; cdr3_aa: SVARDIGTEAF
v_call: TRBV18; j_call: TRBJ2-1; cdr3_aa: ASSPDREEGHNEQF
v_call: TRBV20-1; j_call: TRBJ2-7; cdr3_aa: SAQGITSYEQY
v_call: TRBV29-1; j_call: TRBJ1-3; cdr3_aa: SVATPGNTIY
v_call: TRBV11-1; j_call: TRBJ2-7; cdr3_aa: ASSHGQPLYEQY
v_call: TRBV18; j_call: TRBJ1-3; cdr3_aa: ASSPTGAQDTIY
v_call: TRBV14; j_call: TRBJ2-2; cdr3_aa: ASSQRWTGELF
v_call: TRBV28; j_call: TRBJ2-7; cdr3_aa: ASTPSGSSYEQY
v_call: TRBV15; j_call: TRBJ1-2; cdr3_aa: ATSRPTPYGYT
v_call: TRBV7-2; j_call: TRBJ2-7; cdr3_aa: ASSLARAYEQY
v_call: TRBV3-1; j_call: TRBJ2-7; cdr3_aa: ASYDSGTYEQY
v_call: TRBV27; j_call: TRBJ1-2; cdr3_aa: ASRYSVNYGYT
v_call: TRBV5-1; j_call: TRBJ2-5; cdr3_aa: ASSGTGAQETQY
v_call: TRBV29-1; j_call: TRBJ2-1; cdr3_aa: SAVGHPGGEQF
v_call: TRBV28; j_call: TRBJ2-4; cdr3_aa: ASSLRTANSNIQY
v_call: TRBV5-1; j_call: TRBJ2-1; cdr3_aa: ASSLDSQGIEQF
v_call: TRBV12-3/TRBV12-4; j_call: TRBJ1-1; cdr3_aa: ASSLAGQGITEAF
v_call: TRBV5-1; j_call: TRBJ2-7; cdr3_aa: ASSPLAGRLHEQY
v_call: TRBV7-2; j_call: TRBJ1-1; cdr3_aa: ASSFRVTNTEAF
v_call: TRBV7-2; j_call: TRBJ1-3; cdr3_aa: ASSLASGGSGNTIY
v_call: TRBV5-6; j_call: TRBJ2-5; cdr3_aa: ASSLGPGQTETQY
v_call: TRBV10-3; j_call: TRBJ2-3; cdr3_aa: AINSGSRDTQY
v_call: TRBV28; j_call: TRBJ2-4; cdr3_aa: ASSSTGGVAKNIQY
v_call: TRBV5-1; j_call: TRBJ2-1; cdr3_aa: ASRTSGRRDNEQF
v_call: TRBV4-1; j_call: TRBJ1-5; cdr3_aa: ASSQGQGGSNQPQH
v_call: TRBV7-9; j_call: TRBJ1-3; cdr3_aa: ASSLATSGNTIY
v_call: TRBV3-1; j_call: TRBJ1-1; cdr3_aa: ASSQVSGVVAEAF
v_call: TRBV30; j_call: TRBJ2-6; cdr3_aa: AWSPGTFFLTSGANVLT
v_call: TRBV29-1; j_call: TRBJ2-1; cdr3_aa: SVVSGAQSVTEQF
v_call: TRBV29-1; j_call: TRBJ2-5; cdr3_aa: SAAGGQHQETQY
v_call: TRBV18; j_call: TRBJ1-1; cdr3_aa: ASSPIGPKTEAF
v_call: TRBV4-2; j_call: TRBJ2-7; cdr3_aa: ASSQPRSRDAYEQY
v_call: TRBV3-1; j_call: TRBJ2-1; cdr3_aa: ASSPQVANYNEQF
v_call: TRBV19; j_call: TRBJ2-1; cdr3_aa: ASSIERGNEQF